The 23 T cell receptor beta chains presented below share a single source sample, sequenced in a study of early T cells in non-severe SARS-CoV-2 infection. TCRdb itself ran the 5' RACE reads through MiXCR, one entry per CDR3 protein. The data hold approximately 50,000 distinct CDR3 sequences, with 12% observed a single time. The sequenced material came from whole blood. These receptors were obtained from an adult who was a healthcare worker with PCR-confirmed SARS-CoV-2 infection or an uninfected control (not recorded which).

This clonotype occurred many times. Relative to the germline gene, one junction end is altered; a read error may explain this. The chain couples TRBV15 to TRBJ2-1; D is possibly TRBD1 (5 bases). This CDR3 region has 12 residues. Germline V lookup: CDR1 LNHNV, CDR2 YYDKDF (reference sequence). CDR3 DNA: TGTGCCACCAGCGGGATGGGGCAGGCGACATGGTTC. Encoded protein: CATSGMGQATWF. The full variable domain, in which reference TRBV15 and TRBJ2-1 provide the parts outside the CDR3, is DAMVIQNPRYQVTQFGKPVTLSCSQTLNHNVMYWYQQKSSQAPKLLFHYYDKDFNNEADTPDNFQSRRPNTSFCFLDIRSPGLGDTAMYLCATSGMGQATWFGPGTRLTVL.

This clonotype came up many times. The V gene is TRBV6-2 or TRBV6-3, the J gene TRBJ1-1, with D perhaps matching TRBD1 (6 bases). V lost 7 bases, J lost 5 bases, and 17 bases lay in between. Germline CDR1 MNHEY, CDR2 SVGEGT. This CDR3 has 14 residues. The CDR3 sequence: CASIKPGAHTEAFF. The CDR3 DNA sequence: TGTGCCAGCATCAAACCGGGGGCGCATACTGAAGCTTTCTTT.

This clonotype was seen many times. J is TRBJ1-1 and V is TRBV10-2; the match to TRBD1 covers 7 bases. The V gene end was trimmed by 10 bases and the J gene end by 3 bases; junction bases not matched to a gene: 11. Germline lookup yields CDR1 WSHSY and CDR2 SAAADI. This CDR3 has 14 amino acids. The CDR3 DNA follows: TGCGCCATCAAGAAAATTGACAGGGACACTGAAGCTTTCTTT. As protein: CAIKKIDRDTEAFF.

The table lists this clonotype with many counts. The genes are TRBV7-6 and TRBJ2-2, with 8 bases lining up with TRBD1. The germline gives CDR1 SGHVS, CDR2 FNYEAQ. CDR3 length equals 15 residues. J lost 1 base, V lost 4 bases, and 2 bases had no gene match. The DNA of the CDR3 is TGTGCCAGCAGCTCCGGGACAGGGAACACCGGGGAGCTGTTTTTT. The encoded protein is CASSSGTGNTGELFF.

In its sample, this clonotype was seen many times. The chain employs TRBV5-1 and TRBJ1-1; D is unresolved. The V end was cut by 0 bases, the J end by 1 base, with 4 bases between. Germline V gene sequence: CDR1 SGHRS, CDR2 YFSETQ. This CDR3 is 13 amino acids long. CDR3 residues: CASSLEWNTEAFF. The CDR3 nucleotides read TGCGCCAGCAGCTTGGAGTGGAACACTGAAGCTTTCTTT.

This clonotype was found a few times. This chain uses TRBV20-1 with TRBJ2-1, with 13 bases that match TRBD2. This CDR3 spans 20 amino acids. Unmatched junction bases numbered 13, after V lost 2 bases and J lost 0 bases. Per the germline V gene, CDR1 is DFQATT and CDR2 is SNEGSKA (reference sequence). The CDR3 protein is CSARLGLAGAITRSYNEQFF. CDR3 in DNA: TGCAGTGCTAGACTTGGACTAGCGGGGGCTATAACCCGCTCCTACAATGAGCAGTTCTTC.

Many counts were recorded for this clonotype. The genes are TRBV27 and TRBJ1-1, with 9 bases aligning to TRBD1. Germline lookup yields CDR1 MNHEY and CDR2 SMNVEV (reference sequence). The CDR3 extends over 15 amino acids. V lost 6 bases, J lost 2 bases, and 7 bases stayed unmatched. The CDR3, as DNA: TGTGCCAGCAGGCTGGGACAGGGTACCAACACTGAAGCTTTCTTT. This sequence encodes CASRLGQGTNTEAFF.

This clonotype was counted at least ten times. J is TRBJ2-5 and V is TRBV6-1; 8 nucleotides agree with TRBD1. The germline gives CDR1 MNHNS, CDR2 SASEGT. The CDR3 extends over 15 amino acids. The V and J ends lost 2 bases and 2 bases, in that order; junction bases with no gene match: 4. DNA for the CDR3: TGTGCCAGCAGTGAACAAACAGGGGGACAAGAGACCCAGTACTTC. Protein: CASSEQTGGQETQYF.

V is TRBV6-2 or TRBV6-3 and J is TRBJ1-2; perhaps TRBD1 as D (5 bases). The CDR3 has 14 residues. Germline CDR1 MNHEY, CDR2 SVGEGT. Between the trimmed V and J ends, which lost 2 bases and 4 bases, there was a span of 11 bases. The CDR3 bases are TGTGCCAGCAGTTACGGGGCAGGAGGCTATGGCTACACCTTC. It encodes CASSYGAGGYGYTF.

The V gene is TRBV6-2 or TRBV6-3, the J gene TRBJ1-1, with a weak D call TRBD1 (5 bases). Trimming stripped 5 bases from V and 3 bases from J, with 13 bases between. The CDR3 runs 14 residues. Germline CDR1 is MNHEY and CDR2 is SVGEGT. The CDR3 is CASSGSGGDTEAFF. The CDR3 DNA reads TGTGCCAGCAGTGGCTCAGGAGGGGACACTGAAGCTTTCTTT.

This clonotype appeared a few times. The CDR3 DNA reads as TGCAGTGCTATCCGGGGGGGCGCAGATACGCAGTATTTT. Translating it yields CSAIRGGADTQYF. The chain carries TRBV20-1 and TRBJ2-3; 8 nucleotides agree with TRBD2. V trimming: 4 bases; J trimming: 4 bases; junction bases outside the gene matches: 4. The V gene's germline CDR1 is DFQATT and CDR2 SNEGSKA (reference sequence). This CDR3 spans 13 amino acids.

This clonotype was observed many times. This chain joins TRBV7-6 and TRBJ1-1; TRBD1 agrees at 7 bases. The ends lost 5 bases at V and 0 bases at J; junction bases unmatched: 12. There are 17 residues in the CDR3. Germline CDR1 is SGHVS and CDR2 is FNYEAQ. CDR3 bases: TGTGCCAGCAGCCCGGACAGGCGTCGAAGGATGAACACTGAAGCTTTCTTT. Translating gives CASSPDRRRRMNTEAFF.

The table lists this clonotype with many counts. The chain couples TRBV14 to TRBJ2-5, with 7 bases aligning to TRBD2. This CDR3 has 15 residues. The ends lost 1 base at V and 4 bases at J; junction bases unmatched: 6. Germline V gene lookup returns CDR1 SGHDN and CDR2 FVKESK. This chain's CDR3 is CASSQVGRTRETQYF. DNA of the CDR3: TGTGCCAGCAGCCAAGTAGGAAGGACTAGAGAGACCCAGTACTTC.

The sample holds a few counts of this clonotype. The chain carries TRBV27 and TRBJ1-2, with TRBD1 matching over 9 bases. Germline values: CDR1 MNHEY, CDR2 SMNVEV (reference sequence). With V trimmed by 6 bases and J by 4 bases, 9 bases remained unmatched. There are 15 residues in the CDR3. CDR3: CASSLYRGPIYGYTF. The CDR3 nucleotides read TGTGCCAGCAGCCTCTACAGGGGGCCAATCTATGGCTACACCTTC.

This clonotype was counted many times. The rearrangement uses TRBV6-5 and TRBJ2-1; possible D gene TRBD1, 6 bases. Trimming shortened V by 2 bases and J by 3 bases, and 11 bases separated the two germline ends. The CDR3 sequence is 15 residues long. Germline V gene lookup returns CDR1 MNHEY and CDR2 SVGAGI. DNA of the CDR3: TGTGCCAGCAGTTACGGGGGCTTGGGCTACAATGAGCAGTTCTTC. Its translation: CASSYGGLGYNEQFF.

This clonotype was picked up a small number of times. The chain combines TRBV27 with TRBJ2-2; D tentatively fits TRBD1 or TRBD2 (5 bases each). Germline V gene sequence: CDR1 MNHEY, CDR2 SMNVEV (reference sequence). There are 15 residues in the CDR3. Trimming took 5 bases from V and 7 from J, leaving 17 bases between them. The CDR3 sequence: CASSQRDDMGGELFF. In DNA form, the CDR3 reads TGTGCCAGCAGTCAAAGGGACGACATGGGCGGGGAGCTGTTTTTT.

This clonotype turned up a few times. J is TRBJ1-3 and V is TRBV15, with 7 bases that match TRBD1. V gave up 1 base and J gave up 0 bases; unmatched junction bases: 6. The CDR3 contains 17 residues. Germline V gene lookup returns CDR1 LNHNV and CDR2 YYDKDF (reference sequence). The CDR3 loop reads CATSRAGDRVSGNTIYF. For the CDR3, the DNA is TGTGCCACCAGCAGAGCAGGGGACAGAGTCTCTGGAAACACCATATATTTT.

This chain connects TRBV12-3 or TRBV12-4 to TRBJ2-1; 12 positions match TRBD2. J lost 7 bases, V lost 6 bases, and 7 bases had no gene match. The CDR3 has 15 residues. In nucleotides, the CDR3 is TGTGCCAGCAGCCGTCCCGGGACTAGCGGGAATGAGCAGTTCTTC. It codes for CASSRPGTSGNEQFF.

The chain is built from TRBV7-2 and TRBJ2-3; TRBD2 matches 10 bases. Germline values: CDR1 SGHTA, CDR2 FQGNSA. The CDR3 loop spans 16 amino acids. V shed 5 bases and J 2 bases; nucleotides not matched to a gene: 7. The CDR3 protein is CASSRGTSETTDTQYF. Here the CDR3 DNA reads TGTGCCAGCAGCCGCGGGACTAGCGAGACCACAGATACGCAGTATTTT.

At least ten counts were recorded for this clonotype. The chain has TRBV19 and TRBJ1-1; D is unresolved. The germline gives CDR1 LNHDA, CDR2 SQIVND (reference sequence). Trimming took 6 bases from V and 4 from J, leaving 12 bases between them. The CDR3 contains 13 residues. The CDR3 loop reads CASSKRAITEAFF. In DNA form, the CDR3 reads TGTGCCAGTAGCAAACGGGCTATCACTGAAGCTTTCTTT.

This chain connects TRBV30 to TRBJ2-4; a possible D gene is TRBD2 (6 bases). Trimming cost V 0 bases and J 5 bases, with 11 bases left between them. The CDR3 has 14 amino acids. Germline V gives CDR1 GTSNPN, CDR2 SVGIG (reference sequence). The CDR3 DNA reads as TGTGCCTGGAGTGTGTGGGGGGTGCAAAACATTCAGTACTTC. Translating it yields CAWSVWGVQNIQYF.

This clonotype came up many times. The junction departs from germline at one end; a sequencing error may be responsible. The chain recombines TRBV7-7 with TRBJ2-3; 10 bases align to TRBD2. From germline, CDR1 is SSHAT and CDR2 FNYEAQ (reference sequence). This CDR3 contains 15 residues. Here the CDR3 reads CASSSGSGGADTQYF. As DNA, the CDR3 is TGTGCTAGCAGCTCGGGGAGCGGGGGGGCGGATACGCAGTATTTT.

V gene TRBV29-1 combines with J gene TRBJ2-1, with a weak D call TRBD2 (6 bases). The CDR3 is 15 residues long. CDR1 and CDR2 from the germline V gene are SQVTM and ANQGSEA. V was shortened by 4 bases and J by 0 bases, with 13 bases between the two germline ends. The CDR3 DNA follows: TGCAGCGTTGCGCGGGATTCCCCCTCCTACAATGAGCAGTTCTTC. Its translation is CSVARDSPSYNEQFF.